This T cell receptor (beta chain) stems from a study of control samples from healthy donors and cancer patients. The germline V gene encodes CDR1 SGHNT and CDR2 YENEEA. The CDR3 has 13 amino acids. V dropped 6 bases and J dropped 1 base, with 9 bases sitting between them. Measured with immunoSEQ multiplex PCR; TCRdb has only the in-frame clones, and not every one. This sample yields 150,000 to 200,000 clones, of which roughly nine tenths are seen a single time; 1.5% belongs to the top ten. J is TRBJ1-1 and V is TRBV11-3; no firm D call. Sequencing input: blood. This TCR came from a woman in her twenties or thirties in good health. CDR3 sequence: CASSERWNTEAFF. The CDR3 DNA is TGTGCCAGCAGTGAAAGGTGGAACACTGAAGCTTTCTTT.